What follows are 11 T cell receptor beta chains derived from one specimen sequenced in a study of blood T cell repertoires in COVID-19. Some clones are missing from TCRdb's copy, which holds only in-frame ones; the method was immunoSEQ multiplex PCR. The sample shows approximately 500,000 clones, around nine tenths of them seen only once. Sequencing was performed on peripheral blood. The receptors were sampled from a woman aged 45-59 years with COVID-19, enrolled during active disease.

V is TRBV18 and J is TRBJ1-5; TRBD1 matches 7 bases. Germline V CDR1 and CDR2: KGHSH, LQKENI. This CDR3 region has 14 residues. Trimming at V came to 1 base and at J to 3 bases, leaving 0 bases not matched to a gene. CDR3 nucleotide sequence: TGTGCCAGCTCACCACAGGGGGCCAATCAGCCCCAGCATTTT. Translating gives CASSPQGANQPQHF.

This clone occurred once. The chain links TRBV6-2 or TRBV6-3 to TRBJ1-2; 7 bases map to TRBD1. J was trimmed by 3 bases and V by 4 bases; bases with no gene match: 14. In germline, CDR1 is MNHEY, CDR2 SVGEGT. CDR3 size: 17 residues. The CDR3 region is CASSSPIPRDSHYGYTF. The CDR3 DNA is TGTGCCAGCAGTTCCCCCATTCCTCGGGACAGCCACTATGGCTACACCTTC.

The chain is built from TRBV19 and TRBJ2-3; 7 positions match TRBD2. Per the germline V gene, CDR1 is LNHDA and CDR2 is SQIVND (reference sequence). This CDR3 contains 14 residues. V was clipped by 5 bases and J by 6 bases; unmatched bases: 8. The CDR3 spells CASSLPGGWDTQYF. CDR3 DNA: TGTGCCAGTAGTCTTCCGGGAGGATGGGATACGCAGTATTTT. Using reference TRBV19 and TRBJ2-3 for the parts outside the CDR3, the full variable domain is DGGITQSPKYLFRKEGQNVTLSCEQNLNHDAMYWYRQDPGQGLRLIYYSQIVNDFQKGDIAEGYSVSREKKESFPLTVTSAQKNPTAFYLCASSLPGGWDTQYFGPGTRLTVL.

The chain couples TRBV19 to TRBJ1-1; D might be TRBD1 (6 bases). Per the germline V gene, CDR1 is LNHDA and CDR2 is SQIVND (reference sequence). The CDR3 has 14 amino acids. V gave up 6 bases and J gave up 5 bases, with 16 bases separating them. This chain's CDR3 is CASSVAGGRTEAFF. The CDR3 nucleotides read TGTGCCAGTAGCGTGGCGGGGGGCCGGACTGAAGCTTTCTTT.

This chain links TRBV9 with TRBJ1-5; D gene uncertain. Looked up from germline, CDR1 is SGDLS and CDR2 is YYNGEE. With 0 bases removed from V and 4 bases from J, the gap between germline ends came to 5 bases. The CDR3 is 13 amino acids. CDR3 nucleotide sequence: TGTGCCAGCAGCGTAGACGGGAATCAGCCCCAGCATTTT. The encoded protein is CASSVDGNQPQHF.

The chain joins TRBV29-1 to TRBJ1-1; D not resolved. The CDR3 extends over 12 amino acids. V was clipped by 5 bases and J by 8 bases, with 15 bases between them. CDR1 is SQVTM, CDR2 ANQGSEA, per germline. The CDR3: CSVYSLQAEAFF. The CDR3 nucleotides are TGCAGCGTTTACAGTCTTCAGGCGGAAGCTTTCTTT. The whole variable domain, remainder taken from reference TRBV29-1 and TRBJ1-1, is SAVISQKPSRDICQRGTSLTIQCQVDSQVTMMFWYRQQPGQSLTLIATANQGSEATYESGFVIDKFPISRPNLTFSTLTVSNMSPEDSSIYLCSVYSLQAEAFFGQGTRLTVV.

This chain uses TRBV5-1 with TRBJ2-2, with D possibly being TRBD1 (6 bases). Germline lookup yields CDR1 SGHRS and CDR2 YFSETQ. The CDR3 length is 16 residues. The V gene lost 3 bases and the J gene lost 1 base, with 13 bases spanning the gap. The CDR3 loop reads CASSSQGIVNTGELFF. The CDR3 region has the DNA TGCGCCAGCAGCTCCCAGGGGATTGTGAACACCGGGGAGCTGTTTTTT.

This chain connects TRBV5-5 to TRBJ2-3; the match to TRBD2 covers 8 bases. CDR3 length: 17 amino acids. V dropped 1 base and J dropped 2; count of bases not matched to a gene: 9. Germline CDR1 is SGHKS and CDR2 is YYEKEE (reference sequence). The CDR3 sequence: CASSLRSERGPTDTQYF. CDR3 sequence (DNA): TGTGCCAGCAGCTTGAGGTCTGAGCGGGGGCCCACAGATACGCAGTATTTT.

Written as DNA, the CDR3 is TGTGCCTGGAGTAGAGGACAGGGTTCAAACACCATATATTTT. Protein sequence: CAWSRGQGSNTIYF. The rearrangement links TRBV30 to TRBJ1-3, with TRBD1 matching over 8 bases. Trimming removed 2 bases from V and 6 bases from J; junction bases left unmatched: 6. The CDR3 length is 14 residues. In germline, CDR1 is GTSNPN, CDR2 SVGIG (reference sequence).

This sequence joins TRBV7-2 and TRBJ1-2, with 10 bases aligning to TRBD1. The J segment lost 4 bases and the V segment lost 3 bases, leaving 5 bases of the junction unmatched. Per germline, CDR1 SGHTA and CDR2 FQGNSA. This CDR3 has 15 residues. CDR3 sequence: CASSFGTGAAYGYTF. CDR3 nucleotide sequence: TGTGCCAGCAGCTTCGGGACAGGGGCGGCCTATGGCTACACCTTC.

The rearrangement links TRBV2 to TRBJ2-7; 9 nucleotides match TRBD1. CDR1 SNHLY and CDR2 FYNNEI come from the germline V gene. The V segment lost 4 bases and the J segment 0 bases; nucleotides outside the gene matches: 10. The CDR3 loop spans 17 amino acids. CDR3: CASSARTGTGSSYEQYF. CDR3 nucleotides: TGTGCCAGCAGTGCCCGAACCGGGACAGGGAGCTCCTACGAGCAGTACTTC.